The T cell receptor beta chain described here comes from a study of blood T cells in healthy people across ages. Combining a sample-barcoded 5' primer with a J-beta primer mix, a second PCR ran for roughly 6 to 12 cycles. Tags on each cDNA molecule came from a template-switch adaptor with 12 random nucleotides. TCRdb recomputed calls from the 5' RACE reads with MiXCR, one row per CDR3 protein. Of 1.5 million to 2 million distinct CDR3 sequences listed, approximately 50% are singletons. From germline, CDR1 is MNHNS and CDR2 SASEGT. CDR3 length: 14 residues. Ranging in age from about 6 to 95, the donors were healthy Caucasian individuals from Russia. For every donor, a draw yielded roughly 9.3 milliliters of peripheral blood. Isolated per sample were at least 7 million PBMCs. On this clonotype itself: Compared with germline, one end of the junction differs, possibly owing to a read error.

The source of this sequence is a woman aged 40 to 55 in good health. The sample taken for sequencing was blood. The genes are TRBV6-1 and TRBJ2-7; the match to TRBD1 covers 7 bases. CDR3 sequence: CTSNYRDSSYEQYF. Here the CDR3 DNA reads TGTACCAGCAATTACCGGGACAGCTCCTACGAGCAGTACTTC.